Below, 27 T cell receptor beta chains from the same sample are listed, as sequenced in a study of metastatic and nonmetastatic thyroid tumors. Through MiXCR, TCRdb re-clonotyped the PCR reads. The sample contains some 34,000 clones, less than 25% of which appear only once. Not a single patient had been given any form of treatment at any point before undergoing thyroid surgery. Sequencing was done on a sample of blood. Receptor source: a female donor with papillary thyroid cancer or a benign thyroid nodule (not recorded which). Some clones in this sample may be carry-over from other donors' samples.

In its sample, this clone was seen many times. This sequence joins TRBV7-6 and TRBJ2-7, with D possibly TRBD1 on 6 matching bases. V lost 5 bases and J lost 1, with 15 bases in between. The CDR3 length is 15 residues. Germline V gives CDR1 SGHVS, CDR2 FNYEAQ. Here the CDR3 DNA reads TGTGCCAGCAGCCCGGGCAGGGGAAGATCCTACGAGCAGTACTTC. It codes for CASSPGRGRSYEQYF. Based on the CDR3 plus reference TRBV7-6 and TRBJ2-7, the full variable domain is GAGVSQSPRYKVTKRGQDVALRCDPISGHVSLYWYRQALGQGPEFLTYFNYEAQQDKSGLPNDRFSAERPEGSISTLTIQRTEQRDSAMYRCASSPGRGRSYEQYFGPGTRLTVT.

The chain employs TRBV4-2 and TRBJ2-2; 9 bases are a match to TRBD2. Germline lookup yields CDR1 LGHNA and CDR2 YNFKEQ. The CDR3 loop spans 16 amino acids. J was trimmed by 4 bases and V by 5 bases; bases with no gene match: 8. The CDR3 DNA is TGTGCCAGCAGCTTCCTTAGCGGGAGTTGCACCGGGGAGCTGTTTTTT. It is translated as CASSFLSGSCTGELFF.

This clone was counted a few times. One end of the junction is discordant with germline, which a read error may explain. In DNA form, the CDR3 reads TGTTCCAGCGCTTCGACAGTAACCTACGAGCAGTACTTC. Translated: CSSASTVTYEQYF. J is TRBJ2-7 and V is TRBV6-1; D may be TRBD1 (5 bases). Germline V gives CDR1 MNHNS, CDR2 SASEGT. CDR3 size: 13 residues.

This clone occurred many times. V is TRBV20-1 and J is TRBJ2-5; 7 bases align to TRBD1. The V and J ends lost 3 bases and 10 bases, in that order; junction bases with no gene match: 8. The CDR3 length is 12 residues. From germline, CDR1 is DFQATT and CDR2 SNEGSKA (reference sequence). The CDR3 here is CSASQTGLDQYF. For the CDR3, the DNA is TGCAGTGCTAGCCAGACAGGGCTCGACCAGTACTTC.

CDR3 DNA sequence: TGCAGCGTCAAGCATAACTATGGCTACACCTTC. It specifies CSVKHNYGYTF. The V call is TRBV29-1, the J call TRBJ1-2; D unresolved. The V end was cut by 6 bases, the J end by 1 base, with 6 bases between. The germline CDR1 and CDR2 sequences are SQVTM and ANQGSEA. CDR3 length: 11 amino acids.

This clone has a count of ten or more. The DNA of the CDR3 is TGTGCCAGTAGTCCCCCAGCGGGAGCGATTACAGATAAGCAGTTCTTC. Its protein is CASSPPAGAITDKQFF. The chain recombines TRBV19 with TRBJ2-1; 8 bases fit TRBD2. CDR3 length: 16 amino acids. The germline V gene has CDR1 LNHDA and CDR2 SQIVND (reference sequence). Unmatched junction bases numbered 17, after V lost 5 bases and J lost 11 bases. The full variable domain, its missing parts supplied by reference TRBV19 and TRBJ2-1, is DGGITQSPKYLFRKEGQNVTLSCEQNLNHDAMYWYRQDPGQGLRLIYYSQIVNDFQKGDIAEGYSVSREKKESFPLTVTSAQKNPTAFYLCASSPPAGAITDKQFFGPGTRLTVL.

This clone was seen a few times. The V and J genes are TRBV2 and TRBJ2-7; D is perhaps TRBD2 (6 bases). The V end was cut by 10 bases, the J end by 0 bases, with 16 bases between. Germline V gives CDR1 SNHLY, CDR2 FYNNEI. The CDR3 spans 14 residues. The DNA for the CDR3 is TGTGCCATCGACGGGACTTCCAGCTCCTACGAGCAGTACTTC. Its translation: CAIDGTSSSYEQYF.

V gene TRBV6-4 combines with J gene TRBJ2-1; no definite D call. This CDR3 has 14 residues. CDR1 and CDR2 from the germline V gene are MRHNA and SNTAGT. Deletions cut 1 base from V and 2 bases from J, with 6 bases between. DNA for the CDR3: TGTGCCAGCAGTGACTGGGTCCCCTACAATGAGCAGTTCTTC. Translating gives CASSDWVPYNEQFF.

Many counts were recorded for this clone. The gene calls are TRBV25-1 and TRBJ1-3, with 9 bases fitting TRBD1. CDR1 MGHDK and CDR2 SYGVNS come from the germline V gene. The CDR3 has 14 residues. J gave up 9 bases and V 7 bases, and 10 bases lay outside the gene matches. The CDR3 protein is CASTRTGEVATIYF. The CDR3 nucleotides read TGTGCCAGCACCAGGACAGGGGAGGTTGCCACCATATATTTT.

About this clone itself: This may come from a read error, since a much larger clone is one base off. A read error is likely, as this CDR3 ends without the conserved phenylalanine or tryptophan. The V call is TRBV5-1, the J call TRBJ2-7; TRBD2 matches at 10 bases. The CDR3 runs to 15 residues. Germline loops: CDR1 SGHRS, CDR2 YFSETQ. The ends lost 2 bases at V and 4 bases at J; junction bases unmatched: 6. CDR3 DNA sequence: TGCGCCAGCAGCTTATACGGGACTAGCGAGTACGAGCAGTACTCC. Its translation is CASSLYGTSEYEQYS.

J is TRBJ2-3 and V is TRBV5-1; 8 bases align to TRBD1. J was trimmed by 4 bases and V by 2 bases; bases with no gene match: 6. The CDR3 contains 15 residues. Germline V gene lookup returns CDR1 SGHRS and CDR2 YFSETQ. CDR3 coding DNA: TGCGCCAGCAGCTTACAGGGGGTGGCGGCAGATACGCAGTATTTT. Amino acids: CASSLQGVAADTQYF.

Concerning this clone: Here the CDR3 omits its conserved ending phenylalanine or tryptophan, so a read error is the likely source. The chain recombines TRBV6-1 with TRBJ2-1; 7 bases are shared with TRBD2. The germline V gene has CDR1 MNHNS and CDR2 SASEGT. The V gene end was trimmed by 8 bases and the J gene end by 5 bases; junction bases not matched to a gene: 15. The CDR3 extends over 16 amino acids. The CDR3 DNA follows: TGTGCCAGCGCCGACCCGGGAATAGCGGGCCACAATGAGCAGTTCTTG. This gives the protein CASADPGIAGHNEQFL.

The chain links TRBV30 to TRBJ1-2, with 8 bases fitting TRBD1. This CDR3 has 13 residues. The V and J ends lost 6 bases and 8 bases, in that order; junction bases with no gene match: 11. CDR1 is GTSNPN, CDR2 SVGIG, per germline (reference sequence). The CDR3 bases are TGTGCCTGTATTCCCAGGGGGCCGAGGGGCTACACCTTC. This sequence encodes CACIPRGPRGYTF.

This clone was observed a few times. This may arise from a read error, as a much more abundant clone is one base away. The identical CDR3 is also encoded by other nucleotide sequences in the sample. The chain links TRBV12-3 or TRBV12-4 to TRBJ2-4, with D possibly being TRBD1 (7 bases). There are 16 residues in the CDR3. The CDR3 nucleotides read TGTGCAAGCAGTTGGCCCATCGACAGGGAGGAGAACATTCAGTACTTC. It codes for CASSWPIDREENIQYF.

This clone has a count of ten or more. The chain combines TRBV7-3 with TRBJ2-3, with 7 nucleotides matching TRBD2. V lost 5 bases, J lost 2 bases, and 10 bases stayed unmatched. Per germline, CDR1 SGHTA and CDR2 FQGTGA. The CDR3 covers 16 residues. The CDR3 loop is CASSLTGGGYTDTQYF. CDR3 in DNA: TGTGCCAGCAGCCTGACTGGGGGAGGGTACACAGATACGCAGTATTTT.

Points on this clone: The junction departs from the called germline gene at one end, perhaps through a read error. The gene calls are TRBV6-1 and TRBJ2-7, with TRBD1 matching over 8 bases. This CDR3 is 14 amino acids long. Germline V gives CDR1 MNHNS, CDR2 SASEGT. Here the CDR3 reads CASIRGQGTYGQYF. The CDR3 DNA follows: TGTGCCAGCATCCGCGGACAGGGCACCTACGGGCAGTACTTC.

The rearrangement uses TRBV6-5 and TRBJ2-1; TRBD2 might be the D (6 bases). V gave up 8 bases and J gave up 7 bases, with 18 bases separating them. Germline lookup yields CDR1 MNHEY and CDR2 SVGAGI. The CDR3 consists of 14 residues. CDR3 nucleotide sequence: TGTGCCAGCGATACGGGAGTGTCAACTAATGAGCAGTTCTTC. This encodes CASDTGVSTNEQFF.

This clone qualifies as medium-sized. This sequence joins TRBV12-3 or TRBV12-4 and TRBJ2-7; no clear D. CDR3 size: 15 residues. The ends were cut back, 2 bases at V and 1 base at J, with 12 bases in the middle. The chain's CDR3 is CASSLSTKSSYEQYF. The CDR3 DNA reads TGTGCCAGCAGTTTATCGACAAAAAGTTCCTACGAGCAGTACTTC.

This clone was observed many times. The gene calls are TRBV20-1 and TRBJ2-7; TRBD1 matches 10 bases. Germline V gene data show CDR1 as DFQATT and CDR2 as SNEGSKA (reference sequence). The CDR3 totals 15 residues. J was trimmed by 6 bases and V by 4 bases; bases with no gene match: 12. The CDR3 sequence: CSATLGTGVWGEQYF. The CDR3 DNA follows: TGCAGTGCTACTCTCGGGACAGGGGTTTGGGGCGAGCAGTACTTC.

This clone occurred many times. The chain is built from TRBV4-2 and TRBJ1-2; 11 nucleotides align to TRBD1. The V segment lost 2 bases and the J segment 4 bases; nucleotides outside the gene matches: 6. The germline V gene encodes CDR1 LGHNA and CDR2 YNFKEQ. CDR3 length: 16 amino acids. The CDR3 coding sequence is TGTGCCAGCAGCCAAACCGGGACAGGGGGTTTCTATGGCTACACCTTC. Its protein is CASSQTGTGGFYGYTF.

Many counts were recorded for this clone. This chain connects TRBV30 to TRBJ1-6; 7 nucleotides match TRBD1. The J segment lost 7 bases and the V segment lost 4 bases, leaving 7 bases of the junction unmatched. The length of the CDR3 is 14 residues. CDR1 GTSNPN and CDR2 SVGIG come from the germline V gene (reference sequence). This chain's CDR3 is CAWTLGQQNSPLHF. The CDR3 DNA reads TGTGCCTGGACCCTGGGACAGCAGAATTCACCCCTCCACTTT.

This clone was recorded at least ten times. The chain links TRBV12-3 or TRBV12-4 to TRBJ1-5; 7 bases are shared with TRBD1. The CDR3 contains 14 residues. J gave up 5 bases and V 1 base, and 2 bases lay outside the gene matches. CDR3 loop: CASSLDTGDQPQHF. CDR3 DNA sequence: TGTGCCAGCAGTTTAGATACAGGGGATCAGCCCCAGCATTTT.

This clone was detected ten times or more. This chain uses TRBV2 with TRBJ1-2; the D gene is possibly TRBD1 (6 bases). Trimming took 4 bases from V and 5 from J, leaving 11 bases between them. Per germline, CDR1 SNHLY and CDR2 FYNNEI. The CDR3 has 13 residues. The CDR3 DNA follows: TGTGCCAGCAGTGCCAGGGGCACGTATGGCTACACCTTC. Translation gives CASSARGTYGYTF.

This clone was counted only a few times. This CDR3 is missing its conserved last phenylalanine or tryptophan, likely due to a read error. V and J are TRBV5-1 and TRBJ2-6; TRBD2 is a possible D gene (5 bases). Germline CDR1 is SGHRS and CDR2 is YFSETQ. This CDR3 contains 16 residues. Deletions cut 0 bases from V and 6 bases from J, with 13 bases between. The chain's CDR3 is CASSLDRGSAANVLTL. CDR3 bases: TGCGCCAGCAGCTTGGATCGGGGATCGGCGGCCAACGTCCTGACTCTC.

The V gene is TRBV20-1, the J gene TRBJ1-1; TRBD1 agrees at 11 bases. The CDR3 sequence is 15 residues long. V shed 3 bases, J shed 2 bases, and the junction held 5 bases outside the gene matches. Germline values: CDR1 DFQATT, CDR2 SNEGSKA (reference sequence). CDR3 loop: CSASGTGGFNTEAFF. The CDR3 nucleotides read TGCAGTGCTAGTGGGACAGGGGGATTCAACACTGAAGCTTTCTTT.

V usage is TRBV27 and J usage is TRBJ2-7, with D unresolved. V lost 5 bases and J lost 3, with 14 bases in between. Germline CDR1 is MNHEY and CDR2 is SMNVEV (reference sequence). This CDR3 contains 14 residues. The CDR3 region has the DNA TGTGCCAGCAGTCCAGGACGGTGTTACTACGAGCAGTACTTC. Its translation: CASSPGRCYYEQYF.

This rearrangement joins TRBV6-1 to TRBJ2-1; 11 nucleotides align to TRBD2. In germline, CDR1 is MNHNS, CDR2 SASEGT. The CDR3 sequence is 15 residues long. The J segment lost 4 bases and the V segment lost 7 bases, leaving 6 bases of the junction unmatched. The CDR3 here is CASTTTSGDYNEQFF. The CDR3 DNA sequence: TGTGCCAGCACCACGACTAGCGGGGATTACAATGAGCAGTTCTTC.